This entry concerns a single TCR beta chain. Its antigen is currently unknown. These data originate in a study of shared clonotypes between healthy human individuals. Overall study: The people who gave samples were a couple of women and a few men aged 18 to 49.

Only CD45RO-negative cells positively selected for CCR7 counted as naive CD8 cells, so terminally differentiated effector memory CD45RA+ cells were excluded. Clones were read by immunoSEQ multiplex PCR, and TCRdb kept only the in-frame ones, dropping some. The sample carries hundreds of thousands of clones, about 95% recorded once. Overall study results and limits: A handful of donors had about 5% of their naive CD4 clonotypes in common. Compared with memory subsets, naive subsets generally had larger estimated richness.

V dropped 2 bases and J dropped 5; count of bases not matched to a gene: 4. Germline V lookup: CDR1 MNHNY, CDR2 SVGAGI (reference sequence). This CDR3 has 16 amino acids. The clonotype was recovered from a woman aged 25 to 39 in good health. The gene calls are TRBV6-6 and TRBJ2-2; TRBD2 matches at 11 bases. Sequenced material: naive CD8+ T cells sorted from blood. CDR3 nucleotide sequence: TGTGCCAGCAGTTACATCCTAGCGGGAGGAACCGGGGAGCTGTTTTTT. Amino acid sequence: CASSYILAGGTGELFF.